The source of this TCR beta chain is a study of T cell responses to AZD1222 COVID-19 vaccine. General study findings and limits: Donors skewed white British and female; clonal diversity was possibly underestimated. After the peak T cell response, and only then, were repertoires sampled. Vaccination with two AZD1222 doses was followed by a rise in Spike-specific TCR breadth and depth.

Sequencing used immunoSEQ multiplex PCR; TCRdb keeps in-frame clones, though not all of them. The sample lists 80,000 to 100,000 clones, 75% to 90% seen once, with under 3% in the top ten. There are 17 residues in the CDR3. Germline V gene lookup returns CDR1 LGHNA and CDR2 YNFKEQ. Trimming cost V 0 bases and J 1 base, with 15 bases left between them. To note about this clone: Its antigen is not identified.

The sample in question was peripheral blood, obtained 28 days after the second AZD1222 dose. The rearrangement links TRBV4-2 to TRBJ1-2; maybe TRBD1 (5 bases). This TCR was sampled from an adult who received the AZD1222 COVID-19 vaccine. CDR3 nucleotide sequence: TGTGCCAGCAGCCAAGATTACAATACAGGCGTTAACTATGGCTACACCTTC. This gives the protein CASSQDYNTGVNYGYTF.